These 26 T cell receptor beta chains were sequenced from one sample in a study of blood T cell repertoires in COVID-19 (dated by TCRdb to about 2020). Library prep was done by the immunoSEQ multiplex PCR assay. TCRdb mirrors the immuneACCESS table, restricted to in-frame sequences. Some clones are absent from its copies; in checked studies, under half trace to an unresolved V gene, and the reason for the others is unknown. In all, the sample holds under 200,000 clones, and about 89% of those were seen once. The ten largest clones capture roughly 0.77% of the sample. The specimen sequenced was PBMCs or T cells enriched from blood (not recorded which). Every receptor here comes from a woman aged 18-29 years who had recovered from COVID-19.

The chain combines TRBV6-5 with TRBJ2-7; D may be TRBD2 (6 bases). The CDR3 has 15 residues. The germline V gene has CDR1 MNHEY and CDR2 SVGAGI. V was shortened by 7 bases and J by 0 bases, with 16 bases between the two germline ends. The chain's CDR3 is CASTRSGEPSYEQYF. The CDR3 nucleotides read TGTGCCAGCACGAGATCGGGGGAACCCTCCTACGAGCAGTACTTC.

The chain joins TRBV19 to TRBJ1-5; the D is unclear. With 2 bases removed from V and 3 bases from J, the gap between germline ends came to 14 bases. Germline V gene data show CDR1 as LNHDA and CDR2 as SQIVND (reference sequence). This CDR3 is built from 16 residues. This chain's CDR3 is CASSILEGRPNQPQHF. In DNA form, the CDR3 reads TGTGCCAGTAGTATATTGGAGGGCCGGCCCAATCAGCCCCAGCATTTT. Using reference TRBV19 and TRBJ1-5 for the parts outside the CDR3, the full variable domain is DGGITQSPKYLFRKEGQNVTLSCEQNLNHDAMYWYRQDPGQGLRLIYYSQIVNDFQKGDIAEGYSVSREKKESFPLTVTSAQKNPTAFYLCASSILEGRPNQPQHFGDGTRLSIL.

The chain employs TRBV28 and TRBJ2-2; D possibly corresponds to TRBD1 (5 bases). Trimming took 3 bases from V and 4 from J, leaving 15 bases between them. Germline lookup yields CDR1 MDHEN and CDR2 SYDVKM. The CDR3 sequence is 16 residues long. Here the CDR3 reads CASSFLAPDSTGELFF. The DNA for the CDR3 is TGTGCCAGCAGTTTCCTGGCCCCCGACAGCACCGGGGAGCTGTTTTTT.

The genes are TRBV3-1 (or the pseudogene TRBV3-2) and TRBJ2-7; the match to TRBD1 covers 8 bases. This CDR3 region has 16 residues. Germline V CDR1 and CDR2: LGHDT, YNNKEL (reference sequence). The ends lost 3 bases at V and 1 base at J; junction bases unmatched: 8. CDR3 in amino acids: CASSQRTGWASYEQYF. The DNA of the CDR3 is TGTGCCAGCAGCCAGAGGACAGGGTGGGCGTCCTACGAGCAGTACTTC.

This rearrangement joins TRBV5-1 to TRBJ2-1; D might be TRBD1 (5 bases). Trimming pared 6 bases from V and 8 bases from J, leaving 18 bases between. There are 14 residues in the CDR3. Germline-derived CDR1 and CDR2 are SGHRS and YFSETQ. In DNA form, the CDR3 reads TGCGCCAGCACCCCCCAGGGCCCCTCGGATGAGCAGTTCTTC. It is translated as CASTPQGPSDEQFF.

V is TRBV6-5 and J is TRBJ1-6, with TRBD1 identical over 8 bases. The length of the CDR3 is 14 residues. Unmatched junction bases numbered 4, after V lost 5 bases and J lost 7 bases. Germline loops: CDR1 MNHEY, CDR2 SVGAGI. CDR3 sequence (DNA): TGTGCCAGCAGTCCGGACAGGGCGAATTCACCCCTCCACTTT. Amino acids: CASSPDRANSPLHF.

The chain recombines TRBV2 with TRBJ2-7, with a possible D match to TRBD1 (6 bases). Germline assignment: CDR1 SNHLY and CDR2 FYNNEI. This CDR3 contains 13 residues. The CDR3 region has the DNA TGTGCTTTACAGGACAGCAATACCTACGAGCAGTACTTC. It yields the protein CALQDSNTYEQYF.

This rearrangement joins TRBV4-2 to TRBJ2-7; 11 bases align to TRBD1. The CDR3 has 15 amino acids. Germline assignment: CDR1 LGHNA and CDR2 YNFKEQ. V gave up 4 bases and J gave up 4 bases; unmatched junction bases: 6. CDR3 amino acids: CASSLHRDRGYEQYF. CDR3 in DNA: TGTGCCAGCAGCCTACACCGGGACAGGGGGTACGAGCAGTACTTC.

This chain connects TRBV5-1 to TRBJ2-1; 10 nucleotides align to TRBD2. Germline CDR1 SGHRS, CDR2 YFSETQ. The CDR3 spans 13 residues. Losses at the gene ends were 5 bases for V and 10 bases for J; bases not matched to a gene: 6. The CDR3 coding sequence is TGCGCCAGCAGATGGAGCGGGAGGGAGGAGCAGTTCTTC. Protein: CASRWSGREEQFF. Filled out from reference TRBV5-1 and TRBJ2-1, the complete variable domain reads KAGVTQTPRYLIKTRGQQVTLSCSPISGHRSVSWYQQTPGQGLQFLFEYFSETQRNKGNFPGRFSGRQFSNSRSEMNVSTLELGDSALYLCASRWSGREEQFFGPGTRLTVL.

This chain uses TRBV7-9 with TRBJ2-7; TRBD2 agrees at 9 bases. V trimming: 3 bases; J trimming: 0 bases; junction bases outside the gene matches: 3. The CDR3 extends over 15 amino acids. The V gene's germline CDR1 is SEHNR and CDR2 FQNEAQ (reference sequence). The CDR3 region has the DNA TGTGCCAGCAGCTTTTCTAGCGGGGTCTCCTACGAGCAGTACTTC. This encodes CASSFSSGVSYEQYF.

V usage is TRBV18 and J usage is TRBJ1-2, with 7 bases lining up with TRBD1. The junction had 6 bases not matched to a gene; V was cut back by 8 bases and J by 3 bases. The CDR3 spans 13 residues. Germline lookup yields CDR1 KGHSH and CDR2 LQKENI. CDR3 region: CASLPGQDYGYTF. The DNA for the CDR3 is TGTGCCAGCCTTCCCGGACAGGACTATGGCTACACCTTC.

The chain links TRBV7-3 to TRBJ1-2; 9 bases agree with TRBD1. The CDR3 totals 13 residues. CDR1 and CDR2 from the germline V gene are SGHTA and FQGTGA. V shed 6 bases, J shed 6 bases, and the junction held 5 bases outside the gene matches. The CDR3 region has the DNA TGTGCCAGCAGTCGGGACAGGGCTGATGGCTACACCTTC. Its protein is CASSRDRADGYTF.

This sequence joins TRBV28 and TRBJ1-1, with a tentative D call TRBD1 (6 bases). The length of the CDR3 is 14 residues. Per the germline V gene, CDR1 is MDHEN and CDR2 is SYDVKM. V dropped 6 bases and J dropped 5 bases, with 16 bases sitting between them. The CDR3 loop reads CASRIQGVQTEAFF. The DNA of the CDR3 is TGTGCCAGCAGAATACAGGGAGTTCAAACTGAAGCTTTCTTT.

This chain connects TRBV29-1 to TRBJ1-2, with D possibly being TRBD1 (5 bases). Deletions cut 3 bases from V and 7 bases from J, with 6 bases between. Germline CDR1 and CDR2: SQVTM and ANQGSEA. CDR3 length: 10 residues. The CDR3 is CSVDQGGYTF. In nucleotides, the CDR3 is TGCAGCGTTGACCAGGGTGGCTACACCTTC.

The gene calls are TRBV18 and TRBJ1-2; the match to TRBD1 covers 8 bases. Trimming at V came to 5 bases and at J to 4 bases, leaving 12 bases not matched to a gene. CDR1 and CDR2 (germline): KGHSH, LQKENI. This CDR3 contains 16 residues. The CDR3 DNA follows: TGTGCCAGCTCATCTACAGCAGGGGGCGATGGCTATGGCTACACCTTC. It yields the protein CASSSTAGGDGYGYTF.

The CDR3 loop is CASSQDRSATPRRNEQFF. The CDR3, as DNA: TGTGCCAGCAGCCAAGATAGGTCAGCGACGCCAAGGAGGAATGAGCAGTTCTTC. V gene TRBV4-2 combines with J gene TRBJ2-1, with D perhaps TRBD2 (5 bases). This CDR3 comprises 18 residues. Germline V gives CDR1 LGHNA, CDR2 YNFKEQ. The V end lost 0 bases, the J end lost 7 bases, and 22 bases lay between the germline ends.

This chain uses TRBV11-2 with TRBJ2-7, with 8 bases matching TRBD1. Trimming cost V 0 bases and J 2 bases; bases outside gene matches: 3. CDR1 and CDR2 from the germline V gene are SGHAT and FQNNGV. This CDR3 spans 15 amino acids. In DNA form, the CDR3 reads TGTGCCAGCAGCTTAGACCAGGGGGCTCCCTACGAGCAGTACTTC. Translating gives CASSLDQGAPYEQYF.

The V gene is TRBV19, the J gene TRBJ2-7; unclear D gene. This CDR3 contains 14 residues. V was clipped by 2 bases and J by 0 bases, with 8 bases between them. CDR1 and CDR2 from the germline V gene are LNHDA and SQIVND (reference sequence). CDR3: CASSISAHSYEQYF. The CDR3 coding sequence is TGTGCCAGTAGTATAAGCGCTCACTCCTACGAGCAGTACTTC.

This chain connects TRBV28 to TRBJ2-7; a possible D gene is TRBD1 (5 bases). Germline CDR1 is MDHEN and CDR2 is SYDVKM. This CDR3 spans 12 amino acids. Between the trimmed V and J ends, which lost 5 bases and 6 bases, there was a span of 11 bases. CDR3 sequence (DNA): TGTGCCAGCAGTACAGGTCGGGTCGAGCAGTACTTC. This encodes CASSTGRVEQYF.

This chain uses TRBV7-2 with TRBJ2-4, with 11 bases identical to TRBD2. V lost 5 bases to trimming and J lost 5 bases; unmatched junction nucleotides: 5. Germline V gene sequence: CDR1 SGHTA, CDR2 FQGNSA. The CDR3 extends over 15 amino acids. The CDR3 region has the DNA TGTGCCAGCAGCCTCGGACTAGCGGGCCAAAACATTCAGTACTTC. It is translated as CASSLGLAGQNIQYF.

The chain links TRBV2 to TRBJ1-1; D is ambiguous. V gave up 6 bases and J gave up 0 bases, with 8 bases separating them. The CDR3 runs to 13 residues. CDR1 is SNHLY, CDR2 FYNNEI, per germline. The CDR3 loop reads CASRGPMNTEAFF. The CDR3 DNA reads as TGTGCCAGCAGGGGCCCTATGAACACTGAAGCTTTCTTT.

The rearrangement links TRBV7-6 to TRBJ2-7, with D possibly matching TRBD2 (5 bases). The CDR3 consists of 12 residues. Germline CDR1 reads SGHVS; CDR2 reads FNYEAQ. Trimming cost V 5 bases and J 3 bases, with 8 bases left between them. The CDR3 nucleotides read TGTGCCAGCAGCCCAAGCGGCTACGAGCAGTACTTC. Its protein product is CASSPSGYEQYF.

The gene calls are TRBV11-2 and TRBJ2-2; D is perhaps TRBD1 (5 bases). The CDR3 consists of 14 residues. V lost 1 base and J 7 bases, leaving 10 bases between the germline ends. The germline CDR1 and CDR2 sequences are SGHAT and FQNNGV. The CDR3 spells CASSLGGPVGELFF. DNA of the CDR3: TGTGCCAGCAGCTTAGGGGGCCCCGTCGGGGAGCTGTTTTTT. The whole variable domain, filled in from reference TRBV11-2 and TRBJ2-2, reads EAGVAQSPRYKIIEKRQSVAFWCNPISGHATLYWYQQILGQGPKLLIQFQNNGVVDDSQLPKDRFSAERLKGVDSTLKIQPAKLEDSAVYLCASSLGGPVGELFFGEGSRLTVL.

The V gene is TRBV12-3 or TRBV12-4, the J gene TRBJ2-2, with D possibly TRBD2 on 5 matching bases. The CDR3 sequence is 12 residues long. V lost 7 bases and J 9 bases, leaving 12 bases between the germline ends. CDR3 coding DNA: TGTGCCAGCACCCGTAGGGAGCGGGAGCTGTTTTTT. Protein sequence: CASTRRERELFF.

This clone came up once. The rearrangement uses TRBV7-3 and TRBJ2-3; unclear D gene. The CDR3 is 13 amino acids. V was clipped by 4 bases and J by 3 bases, with 8 bases between them. Germline CDR1 SGHTA, CDR2 FQGTGA. CDR3 DNA sequence: TGTGCCAGCAGCTACGGTCGGACAGATACGCAGTATTTT. It specifies CASSYGRTDTQYF.

The J gene is TRBJ1-5, the V gene TRBV5-8, with D possibly being TRBD1 (5 bases). CDR3 size: 16 residues. CDR1 is SGHTS and CDR2 is YDEGEE in the germline V gene. V gave up 3 bases and J gave up 2 bases, with 15 bases separating them. CDR3 nucleotide sequence: TGTGCCAGCAGCTACGGAAGGGGATACGGCAATCAGCCCCAGCATTTT. Translated, it gives CASSYGRGYGNQPQHF.